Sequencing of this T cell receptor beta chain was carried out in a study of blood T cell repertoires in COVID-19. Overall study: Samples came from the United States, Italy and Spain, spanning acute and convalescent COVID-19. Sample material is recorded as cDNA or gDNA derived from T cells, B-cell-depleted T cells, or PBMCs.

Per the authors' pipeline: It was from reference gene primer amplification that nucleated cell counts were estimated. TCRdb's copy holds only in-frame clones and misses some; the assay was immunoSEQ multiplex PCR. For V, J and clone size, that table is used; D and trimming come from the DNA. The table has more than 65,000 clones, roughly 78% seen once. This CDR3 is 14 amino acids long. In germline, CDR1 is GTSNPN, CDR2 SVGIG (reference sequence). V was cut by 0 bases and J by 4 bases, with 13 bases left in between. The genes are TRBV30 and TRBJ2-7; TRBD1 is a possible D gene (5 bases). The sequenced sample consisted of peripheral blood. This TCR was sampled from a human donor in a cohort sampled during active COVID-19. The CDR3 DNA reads TGTGCCTGGAGTGTAGGTACAGGAAGGTACGAGCAGTACTTC. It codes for CAWSVGTGRYEQYF.